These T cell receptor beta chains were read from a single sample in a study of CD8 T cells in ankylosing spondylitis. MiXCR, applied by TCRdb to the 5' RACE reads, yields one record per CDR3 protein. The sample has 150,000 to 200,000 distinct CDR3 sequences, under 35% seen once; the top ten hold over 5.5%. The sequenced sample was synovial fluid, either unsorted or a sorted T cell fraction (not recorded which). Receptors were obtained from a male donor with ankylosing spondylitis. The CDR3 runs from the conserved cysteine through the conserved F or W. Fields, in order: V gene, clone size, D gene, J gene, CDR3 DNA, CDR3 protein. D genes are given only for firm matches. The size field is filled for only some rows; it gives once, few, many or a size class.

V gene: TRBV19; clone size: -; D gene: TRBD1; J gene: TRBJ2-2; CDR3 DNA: TGTGCCAGTAGTATAACAGGGGCCGGGGAGCTGTTTTTT; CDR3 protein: CASSITGAGELFF
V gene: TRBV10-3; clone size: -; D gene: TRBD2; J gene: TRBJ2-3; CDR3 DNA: TGTGCCATCAGACCGGGACTAGCGTTTTCAGATACGCAGTATTTT; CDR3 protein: CAIRPGLAFSDTQYF
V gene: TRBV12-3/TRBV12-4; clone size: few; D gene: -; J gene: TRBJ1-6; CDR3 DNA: TGTGCCAGCAGTTTGGGCGTTAGGGATAATTCACCCCTCCACTTT; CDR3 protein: CASSLGVRDNSPLHF
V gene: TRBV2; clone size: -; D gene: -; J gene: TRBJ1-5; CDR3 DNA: TGTGCCAGCGGAGTTGGTAGGGGTGGTCAGCCCCAGCATTTT; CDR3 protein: CASGVGRGGQPQHF
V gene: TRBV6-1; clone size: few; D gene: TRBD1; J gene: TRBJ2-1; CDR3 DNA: TGTGCCAGCAGTGAAGTCCGGGACAGGCGAAACAATGAGCAGTTCTTC; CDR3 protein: CASSEVRDRRNNEQFF
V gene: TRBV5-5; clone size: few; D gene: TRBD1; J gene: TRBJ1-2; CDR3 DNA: TGTGCCAGCAGCCTTGGGGACAGCGTTAACTATGGCTACACCTTC; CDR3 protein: CASSLGDSVNYGYTF
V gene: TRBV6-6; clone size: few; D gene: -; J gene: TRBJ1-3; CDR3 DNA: TGTGCCAGCAGTTACTCGATTAGGGGAACCATATATTTT; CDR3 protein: CASSYSIRGTIYF
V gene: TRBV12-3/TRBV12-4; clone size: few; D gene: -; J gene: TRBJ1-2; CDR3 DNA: TGTGCCAGCCGCCCTCCTGCGGGTGGCTACACCTTC; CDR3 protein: CASRPPAGGYTF
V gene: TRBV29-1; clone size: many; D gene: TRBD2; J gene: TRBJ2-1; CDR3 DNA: TGCAGCGTTGAAGATCGGGGCGCGGGGGGGCAGTTCTTC; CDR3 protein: CSVEDRGAGGQFF
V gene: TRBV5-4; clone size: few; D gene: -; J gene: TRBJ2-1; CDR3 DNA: TGTGCCAGCAGCCCAGGGGGCGGGGGGGGTATCGATGAGCAGTTCTTC; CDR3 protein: CASSPGGGGGIDEQFF
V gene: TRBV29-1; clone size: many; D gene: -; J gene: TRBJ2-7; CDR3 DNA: TGCAGCGTAAACAGGGATAGTAGCGAGCAGTACTTC; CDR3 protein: CSVNRDSSEQYF
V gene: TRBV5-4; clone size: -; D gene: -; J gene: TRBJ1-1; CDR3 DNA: TGTGCCAGCAGCTCCGGCGGACTGGCTACAGCTTTCTTT; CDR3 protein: CASSSGGLATAFF
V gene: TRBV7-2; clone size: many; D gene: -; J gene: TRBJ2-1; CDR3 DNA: TGTGCCAGCAGCTTAGTGGGCTCCTACAATGAGCAGTTCTTC; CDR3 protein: CASSLVGSYNEQFF
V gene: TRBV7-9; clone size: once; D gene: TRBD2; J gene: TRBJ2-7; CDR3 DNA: TGTGCCAGCAGCTTAGAAGCTAGCGGGGTCTACGAGCAGTACTTC; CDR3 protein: CASSLEASGVYEQYF
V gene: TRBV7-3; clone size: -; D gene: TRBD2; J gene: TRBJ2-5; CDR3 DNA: TGTGCCAGCAGCTTCGGAGCGGGGGGGCGGGAGACCCAGTACTTC; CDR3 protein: CASSFGAGGRETQYF
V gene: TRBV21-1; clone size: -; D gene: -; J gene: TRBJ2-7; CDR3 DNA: TGTGCCAGCAGCATCGGGAGGTGGCCAGGACCTTACGAGCAGTACTTC; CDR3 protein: CASSIGRWPGPYEQYF
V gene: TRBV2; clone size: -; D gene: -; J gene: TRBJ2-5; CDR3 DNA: TGTGCCAGCAGTGAATCGGGAGCCCAAGAGACCCAGTACTTC; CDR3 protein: CASSESGAQETQYF
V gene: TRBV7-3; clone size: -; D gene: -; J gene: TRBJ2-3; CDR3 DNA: TGTGCCAGCAGCTGGGGGACGGTCAGCACAGATACGCAGTATTTT; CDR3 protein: CASSWGTVSTDTQYF
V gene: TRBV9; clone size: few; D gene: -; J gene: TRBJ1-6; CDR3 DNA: TGTGCCAGCAGCGTAACATCGAAAGATAATTCACCCCTCCACTTT; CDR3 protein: CASSVTSKDNSPLHF
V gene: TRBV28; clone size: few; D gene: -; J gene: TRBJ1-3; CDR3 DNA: TGTGCCAGCAGTTCGGGGGGGCCGGATGGAAACACCATATATTTT; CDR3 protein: CASSSGGPDGNTIYF
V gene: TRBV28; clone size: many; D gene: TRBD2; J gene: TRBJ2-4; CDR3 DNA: TGTGCCAGCAGTCCATCGACTAGCGGGAAAGGCAAAAACATTCAGTACTTC; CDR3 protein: CASSPSTSGKGKNIQYF
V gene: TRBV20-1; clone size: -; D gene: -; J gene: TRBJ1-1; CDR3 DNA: TGCAGTGCTAGATCAGACCTATCTTCTGAAGCTTTCTTT; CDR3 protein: CSARSDLSSEAFF
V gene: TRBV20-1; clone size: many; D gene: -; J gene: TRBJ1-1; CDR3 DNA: TGCAGTGCTAGAGATGCGGGGGGGGGAGCTTTCTTT; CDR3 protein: CSARDAGGGAFF
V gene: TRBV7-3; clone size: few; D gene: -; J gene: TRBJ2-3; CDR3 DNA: TGTGCCAGCAGCTTAACGTCTGCGATGACAGATACGCAGTATTTT; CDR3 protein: CASSLTSAMTDTQYF
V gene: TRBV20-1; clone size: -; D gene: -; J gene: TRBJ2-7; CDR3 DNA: TGCAGTGCTAGGAGGGGGATCGCCTACGAGCAGTACTTC; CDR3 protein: CSARRGIAYEQYF
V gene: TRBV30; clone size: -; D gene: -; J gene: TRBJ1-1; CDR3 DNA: TGTGCCTGGAGTTCGAGGGTCACTGAAGCTTTCTTT; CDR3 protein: CAWSSRVTEAFF
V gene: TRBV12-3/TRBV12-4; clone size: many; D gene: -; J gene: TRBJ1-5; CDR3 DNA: TGTGCCAGCAGTTTAGCGCGCAATCAGCCCCAGCATTTT; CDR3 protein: CASSLARNQPQHF
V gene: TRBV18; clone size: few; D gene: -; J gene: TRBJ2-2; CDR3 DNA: TGTGCCAGCCTACCTTTCCGGGACGGCACCGGGGAGCTGTTTTTT; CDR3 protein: CASLPFRDGTGELFF
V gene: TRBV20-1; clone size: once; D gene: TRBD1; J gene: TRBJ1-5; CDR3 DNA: TGCAGTGCTCGCACAGGGGCGGGAGAAGATCAGCCCCAGCATTTT; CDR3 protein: CSARTGAGEDQPQHF
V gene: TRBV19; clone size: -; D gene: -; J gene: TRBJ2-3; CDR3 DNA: TGTGCCAGTAGTATTTATGAACCCCCCTATACGCAGTATTTT; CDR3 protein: CASSIYEPPYTQYF
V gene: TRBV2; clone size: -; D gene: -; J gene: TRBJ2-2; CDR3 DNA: TGTGCCAGCAGGGGACAAGGGTCAGACACCGGGGAGCTGTTTTTT; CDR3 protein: CASRGQGSDTGELFF
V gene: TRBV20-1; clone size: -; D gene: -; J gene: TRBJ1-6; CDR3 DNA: TGCAGTGCTCAGCCGAGCTGGGATTATAATTCACCCCTCCACTTT; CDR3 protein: CSAQPSWDYNSPLHF
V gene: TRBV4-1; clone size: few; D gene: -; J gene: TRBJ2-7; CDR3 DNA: TGCGCCAGCAGCCAAGGGACTAACTCCTACGAGCAGTACTTC; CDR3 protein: CASSQGTNSYEQYF
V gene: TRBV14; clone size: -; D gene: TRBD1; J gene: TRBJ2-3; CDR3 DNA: TGTGCCAGCAGCCAAAGGGGGCGCGGGACAGATACGCAGTATTTT; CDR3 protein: CASSQRGRGTDTQYF
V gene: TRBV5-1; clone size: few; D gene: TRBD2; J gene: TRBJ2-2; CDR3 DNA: TGCGCCAGCAGGACTAGCGGGAGTTCGGTAGTCGGCACCGGGGAGCTGTTTTTT; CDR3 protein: CASRTSGSSVVGTGELFF
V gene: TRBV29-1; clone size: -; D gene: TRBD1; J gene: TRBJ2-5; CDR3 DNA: TGCAGCGTTGACCTGGACAGGTCAGGAGAGACCCAGTACTTC; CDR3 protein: CSVDLDRSGETQYF
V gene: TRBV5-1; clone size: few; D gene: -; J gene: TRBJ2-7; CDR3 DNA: TGCGCCAGCATGTTATCGTCGGGCAGCTACGAGCAGTACTTC; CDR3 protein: CASMLSSGSYEQYF
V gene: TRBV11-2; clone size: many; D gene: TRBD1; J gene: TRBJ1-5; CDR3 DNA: TGTGCCAGCAGCTGGACCCAGGGGGCCGGTCAGCCCCAGCATTTT; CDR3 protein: CASSWTQGAGQPQHF
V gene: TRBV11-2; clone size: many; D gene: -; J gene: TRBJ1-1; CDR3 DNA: TGTGCCAGCAGCCCGTCTCCCAACACTGAAGCTTTCTTT; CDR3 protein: CASSPSPNTEAFF
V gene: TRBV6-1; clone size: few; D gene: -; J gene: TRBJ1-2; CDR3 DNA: TGTGCCAGCAGTGAAGGCTCAGCGATTGGCTACACCTTC; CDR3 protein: CASSEGSAIGYTF
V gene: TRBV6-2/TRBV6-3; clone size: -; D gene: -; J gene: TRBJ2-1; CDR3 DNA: TGTGCCAGCAGTTACTACGGGGGAGGATCCTACAATGAGCAGTTCTTC; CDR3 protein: CASSYYGGGSYNEQFF
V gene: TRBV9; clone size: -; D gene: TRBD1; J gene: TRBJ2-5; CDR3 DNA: TGTGCCAGCAGCCCAGGGGGCTTAAAAGGACAAGAGACCCAGTACTTC; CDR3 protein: CASSPGGLKGQETQYF
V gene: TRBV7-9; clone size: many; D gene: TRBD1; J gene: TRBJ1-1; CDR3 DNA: TGTGCCAGCAGCTTCGCAGGGGGCGCCGACACTGAAGCTTTCTTT; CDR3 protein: CASSFAGGADTEAFF
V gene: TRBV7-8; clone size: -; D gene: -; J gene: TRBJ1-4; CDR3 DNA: TGTGCCAGCAGCTTGGTACACAACCCAACTAATGAAAAACTGTTTTTT; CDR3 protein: CASSLVHNPTNEKLFF